The 30 T cell receptor beta chains below were found in one sample sequenced in a study of cytomegalovirus exposure and HLA in healthy donors. PCR employed 60 Vbeta and 13 Jbeta primers. Clones were read by immunoSEQ multiplex PCR, and TCRdb kept only the in-frame ones, dropping some. The sample shows hundreds of thousands of clones, around 84% of them seen only once. The sample consisted of PBMCs. Every receptor here comes from a girl aged 2 to 10 in good health and CMV-seronegative.

The rearrangement links TRBV2 to TRBJ2-3, with D uncertain. V shed 3 bases and J shed 6 bases, with 16 bases lying between them. The CDR3 loop spans 15 amino acids. Germline V CDR1 and CDR2: SNHLY, FYNNEI. The CDR3 DNA is TGTGCCAGCAGTGAGTACAGTCGAGAGCTGGATACGCAGTATTTT. Protein product: CASSEYSRELDTQYF.

V and J are TRBV11-3 and TRBJ2-7; D unclear. The V and J ends lost 1 base and 6 bases respectively, with 10 bases between them. The germline gives CDR1 SGHNT, CDR2 YENEEA. The CDR3 is 13 residues long. In nucleotides, the CDR3 is TGTGCCAGCAGCTTAGTTGACAACTCCGAGCAGTACTTC. It encodes CASSLVDNSEQYF.

On this clone: At one of its ends the junction is not consistent with the germline gene, which may arise from a read error. Other DNA sequences of this sample code for an identical CDR3. The J gene is TRBJ2-1, the V gene TRBV5-1; 12 bases are shared with TRBD2. Germline V gene lookup returns CDR1 SGHRS and CDR2 YFSETQ. The CDR3 is made up of 15 amino acids. CDR3 residues: CASSLGLAGYNEQFF. In DNA form, the CDR3 reads TGCGCCAGCAGTTTGGGACTAGCGGGTTACAATGAGCAGTTCTTC.

This sequence joins TRBV19 and TRBJ1-6; 8 positions match TRBD1. The CDR3 spans 15 residues. With 4 bases clipped from V and 2 bases from J, the junction kept 1 base outside the gene matches. From germline, CDR1 is LNHDA and CDR2 SQIVND (reference sequence). CDR3 region: CASSTTGAYNSPLHF. In nucleotides, the CDR3 is TGTGCCAGTAGTACGACAGGGGCCTATAATTCACCCCTCCACTTT.

This clone occurred once. The V call is TRBV15, the J call TRBJ2-7; D is unclear. V lost 2 bases to trimming and J lost 2 bases, with 10 bases between them. Looked up from germline, CDR1 is LNHNV and CDR2 is YYDKDF (reference sequence). The CDR3 totals 14 residues. The CDR3 reads CATSRLQRTYEQYF. The DNA for the CDR3 is TGTGCCACCAGCAGACTACAGAGAACCTACGAGCAGTACTTC.

In its sample, this clone was seen a few times. The V gene is TRBV5-1, the J gene TRBJ1-1, with unresolved D. The CDR3 spans 12 residues. Trimming took 3 bases from V and 8 from J, leaving 11 bases between them. The germline CDR1 and CDR2 sequences are SGHRS and YFSETQ. The CDR3 region is CASSSGSSEAFF. CDR3 nucleotide sequence: TGCGCCAGCAGCTCCGGGTCCTCCGAAGCTTTCTTT.

The V gene is TRBV27, the J gene TRBJ2-7; D not resolved. The CDR3 is 13 residues long. The ends were cut back, 4 bases at V and 0 bases at J, with 7 bases in the middle. Germline-derived CDR1 and CDR2 are MNHEY and SMNVEV (reference sequence). The CDR3 loop is CASSYHSSYEQYF. The CDR3, as DNA: TGTGCCAGCAGTTACCACAGCTCCTACGAGCAGTACTTC.

This clone was seen only a few times. The chain is built from TRBV6-1 and TRBJ1-5; a weak D match, TRBD1 (5 bases). The V gene lost 6 bases and the J gene lost 0 bases, with 12 bases spanning the gap. Germline-derived CDR1 and CDR2 are MNHNS and SASEGT. CDR3 size: 15 residues. The CDR3 here is CASSDRALSNQPQHF. CDR3 DNA sequence: TGTGCCAGCAGCGACAGAGCTCTTAGCAATCAGCCCCAGCATTTT.

In this sample, this clone turned up once. The chain has TRBV5-5 and TRBJ1-2; the match to TRBD1 covers 11 bases. Germline values: CDR1 SGHKS, CDR2 YYEKEE (reference sequence). After removal of 0 bases from V and 1 base from J, the junction contained 8 bases not matched to a gene. This CDR3 contains 18 residues. The CDR3 protein is CASSLVSGQGAFNYGYTF. As DNA, the CDR3 is TGTGCCAGCAGCTTGGTCTCCGGACAGGGGGCTTTTAACTATGGCTACACCTTC.

A single count supports this clone. The chain links TRBV7-9 to TRBJ2-7, with 8 bases matching TRBD1. CDR3 length equals 14 residues. CDR1 is SEHNR and CDR2 is FQNEAQ in the germline V gene (reference sequence). Trimming cost V 5 bases and J 3 bases; bases outside gene matches: 6. CDR3 sequence: CASSRHRGDYEQYF. As DNA, the CDR3 is TGTGCCAGCAGCCGGCACAGGGGGGACTACGAGCAGTACTTC.

The chain recombines TRBV29-1 with TRBJ2-2, with 15 bases aligning to TRBD2. After removal of 4 bases from V and 0 bases from J, the junction contained 3 bases not matched to a gene. Germline-derived CDR1 and CDR2 are SQVTM and ANQGSEA. CDR3 length equals 17 residues. This CDR3 is CSVGTSGGAANTGELFF. As DNA, the CDR3 is TGCAGCGTTGGGACTAGCGGGGGGGCGGCGAACACCGGGGAGCTGTTTTTT.

The V call is TRBV5-6, the J call TRBJ1-3; perhaps TRBD1 as D (5 bases). Germline assignment: CDR1 SGHDT and CDR2 YYEEEE. V dropped 0 bases and J dropped 2 bases, with 6 bases sitting between them. The CDR3 consists of 14 residues. This chain's CDR3 is CASSLGGTGNTIYF. The CDR3 nucleotides read TGTGCCAGCAGCTTGGGGGGCACTGGAAACACCATATATTTT.

This rearrangement joins TRBV5-1 to TRBJ2-1; no definite D call. Between the trimmed V and J ends, which lost 4 bases and 8 bases, there was a span of 13 bases. Per germline, CDR1 SGHRS and CDR2 YFSETQ. This CDR3 spans 13 amino acids. CDR3 residues: CASSGVTRDEQFF. CDR3 DNA: TGCGCCAGCAGCGGCGTGACCCGGGATGAGCAGTTCTTC. The full variable domain, its missing parts supplied by reference TRBV5-1 and TRBJ2-1, is KAGVTQTPRYLIKTRGQQVTLSCSPISGHRSVSWYQQTPGQGLQFLFEYFSETQRNKGNFPGRFSGRQFSNSRSEMNVSTLELGDSALYLCASSGVTRDEQFFGPGTRLTVL.

The gene calls are TRBV6-5 and TRBJ2-5; 13 bases are a match to TRBD2. V lost 5 bases and J lost 5; bases outside the gene matches: 5. CDR3 length equals 15 residues. From germline, CDR1 is MNHEY and CDR2 SVGAGI. Written as DNA, the CDR3 is TGTGCCAGCAGTACTAGCGGGGGGGCCCAGGAGACCCAGTACTTC. Translated, it gives CASSTSGGAQETQYF.

The chain uses TRBV29-1 and TRBJ1-1; TRBD1 is a possible D gene (6 bases). Per the germline V gene, CDR1 is SQVTM and CDR2 is ANQGSEA. V shed 8 bases and J shed 7 bases, with 11 bases lying between them. CDR3 length: 10 residues. CDR3 amino acids: CSYRESEAFF. The CDR3 bases are TGCAGCTACAGGGAGAGTGAAGCTTTCTTT.

The chain recombines TRBV5-1 with TRBJ2-5; a weak D match, TRBD1 (6 bases). Trimming shortened V by 5 bases and J by 2 bases, and 13 bases separated the two germline ends. Germline V gene lookup returns CDR1 SGHRS and CDR2 YFSETQ. The CDR3 covers 14 residues. The CDR3 nucleotides read TGCGCCAGCAGAACCTTCAGGGGACAAGAGACCCAGTACTTC. This sequence encodes CASRTFRGQETQYF.

The gene calls are TRBV7-9 and TRBJ1-5; D gene uncertain. Germline V gives CDR1 SEHNR, CDR2 FQNEAQ (reference sequence). V lost 1 base, J lost 2 bases, and 9 bases lay in between. This CDR3 has 15 amino acids. This CDR3 is CASSLVEGGNQPQHF. CDR3 in DNA: TGTGCCAGCAGCTTAGTCGAGGGCGGCAATCAGCCCCAGCATTTT.

The chain carries TRBV12-5 and TRBJ2-3, with 11 bases fitting TRBD2. Unmatched junction bases numbered 5, after V lost 0 bases and J lost 6 bases. This CDR3 contains 16 residues. Germline CDR1 LGHNT, CDR2 FRNRAP. CDR3 coding DNA: TGTGCTAGTGGTTTGGTGGCTAGCGGGAGGATCGATACGCAGTATTTT. Encoded protein: CASGLVASGRIDTQYF. The whole variable domain, remainder taken from reference TRBV12-5 and TRBJ2-3, is DARVTQTPRHKVTEMGQEVTMRCQPILGHNTVFWYRQTMMQGLELLAYFRNRAPLDDSGMPKDRFSAEMPDATLATLKIQPSEPRDSAVYFCASGLVASGRIDTQYFGPGTRLTVL.

This clone came up once. V gene TRBV7-3 combines with J gene TRBJ2-2, with D maybe TRBD1 (5 bases). Germline V CDR1 and CDR2: SGHTA, FQGTGA. The CDR3 has 14 residues. V shed 0 bases and J shed 6 bases, with 8 bases lying between them. The CDR3 here is CASSLTSRAGELFF. The CDR3 DNA is TGTGCCAGCAGCTTAACGAGCAGGGCCGGGGAGCTGTTTTTT.

The chain recombines TRBV4-2 with TRBJ2-1; 11 bases align to TRBD2. The J segment lost 1 base and the V segment lost 4 bases, leaving 6 bases of the junction unmatched. The germline CDR1 and CDR2 sequences are LGHNA and YNFKEQ. The CDR3 loop spans 17 amino acids. CDR3: CASSPLTSGRSYNEQFF. CDR3 sequence (DNA): TGTGCCAGCAGCCCCCTTACTAGCGGGAGATCCTACAATGAGCAGTTCTTC.

This clone was seen only once. An end of the junction does not agree with germline; a read error may underlie this. J is TRBJ1-2 and V is TRBV7-9, with 9 bases fitting TRBD1. Per the germline V gene, CDR1 is SEHNR and CDR2 is FQNEAQ (reference sequence). The length of the CDR3 is 15 residues. CDR3: CSSSARDREIYGYTF. The CDR3 nucleotides read TGTTCCAGCAGCGCCCGGGACAGGGAAATTTATGGCTACACCTTC.

The V gene is TRBV25-1, the J gene TRBJ2-3; D remains ambiguous. Between the trimmed V and J ends, which lost 1 base and 8 bases, there was a span of 13 bases. This CDR3 region has 14 residues. The germline V gene encodes CDR1 MGHDK and CDR2 SYGVNS. CDR3 protein: CASSESGSRGTQYF. CDR3 nucleotides: TGTGCCAGCAGTGAATCGGGTAGCCGCGGTACGCAGTATTTT.

The rearrangement uses TRBV5-6 and TRBJ2-7; 7 bases are shared with TRBD2. There are 14 residues in the CDR3. The germline CDR1 and CDR2 sequences are SGHDT and YYEEEE. V shed 1 base and J 7 bases; nucleotides not matched to a gene: 8. In nucleotides, the CDR3 is TGTGCCAGCAGCTTGCGGGGAGGGCGGGGGGAGCAGTACTTC. This sequence encodes CASSLRGGRGEQYF.

This sequence joins TRBV9 and TRBJ2-5; tentative D call: TRBD2 (7 bases). The CDR3 consists of 15 residues. Trimming stripped 3 bases from V and 1 base from J, with 13 bases between. Germline V CDR1 and CDR2: SGDLS, YYNGEE. In DNA, the CDR3 is TGTGCCAGCAGCGCAGGGCGGGGGCTCCAAGAGACCCAGTACTTC. Protein sequence: CASSAGRGLQETQYF. The complete variable domain, with remaining parts taken from reference TRBV9 and TRBJ2-5, reads DSGVTQTPKHLITATGQRVTLRCSPRSGDLSVYWYQQSLDQGLQFLIQYYNGEERAKGNILERFSAQQFPDLHSELNLSSLELGDSALYFCASSAGRGLQETQYFGPGTRLLVL.

The rearrangement uses TRBV4-2 and TRBJ2-7, with D maybe TRBD2 (6 bases). V was trimmed by 3 bases and J by 5 bases, leaving 20 bases between them. This CDR3 has 16 residues. Germline assignment: CDR1 LGHNA and CDR2 YNFKEQ. The CDR3 region is CASSHSGGDLTHEQYF. CDR3 in DNA: TGTGCCAGCAGCCATTCTGGAGGGGACTTGACCCACGAGCAGTACTTC.

The chain recombines TRBV6-5 with TRBJ1-1; D is unresolved. V shed 6 bases and J shed 3 bases, with 11 bases lying between them. The CDR3 has 13 residues. From germline, CDR1 is MNHEY and CDR2 SVGAGI. CDR3 protein: CASRSGVHTEAFF. In nucleotides, the CDR3 is TGTGCCAGCAGGAGCGGGGTCCACACTGAAGCTTTCTTT.

In its sample, this clone was seen a few times. The rearrangement links TRBV5-6 to TRBJ2-3, with 7 nucleotides matching TRBD2. Losses at the gene ends were 4 bases for V and 2 bases for J; bases not matched to a gene: 10. There are 16 residues in the CDR3. CDR1 and CDR2 (germline): SGHDT, YYEEEE. CDR3 sequence (DNA): TGTGCCAGCAGCAACGGAGCGGGGAGATCCACAGATACGCAGTATTTT. It encodes CASSNGAGRSTDTQYF. The full variable domain, completed using reference TRBV5-6 and TRBJ2-3, is DAGVTQSPTHLIKTRGQQVTLRCSPKSGHDTVSWYQQALGQGPQFIFQYYEEEERQRGNFPDRFSGHQFPNYSSELNVNALLLGDSALYLCASSNGAGRSTDTQYFGPGTRLTVL.

The chain combines TRBV10-3 with TRBJ2-1, with 10 bases matching TRBD2. Per germline, CDR1 ENHRY and CDR2 SYGVKD. The CDR3 contains 14 residues. Losses at the gene ends were 8 bases for V and 6 bases for J; bases not matched to a gene: 7. This CDR3 is CAIEPSGSGNEQFF. Written as DNA, the CDR3 is TGTGCCATCGAGCCTAGCGGGAGTGGCAATGAGCAGTTCTTC.

This chain connects TRBV18 to TRBJ2-3; TRBD1 might be the D (6 bases). Trimming removed 1 base from V and 4 bases from J, with 15 bases in between. Looked up from germline, CDR1 is KGHSH and CDR2 is LQKENI. The CDR3 totals 16 residues. The CDR3 loop is CASSPQGQGKADTQYF. As DNA, the CDR3 is TGTGCCAGCTCACCACAGGGGCAGGGGAAAGCAGATACGCAGTATTTT.

The chain has TRBV6-1 and TRBJ2-5; possible D gene TRBD1, 6 bases. This CDR3 has 13 amino acids. Trimming took 7 bases from V and 2 from J, leaving 11 bases between them. The V gene's germline CDR1 is MNHNS and CDR2 SASEGT. As DNA, the CDR3 is TGTGCCAGCACTGGACAGCTACAAGAGACCCAGTACTTC. Amino acid sequence: CASTGQLQETQYF.